This TCR beta chain was sequenced during a study of blood T cell repertoires in COVID-19. Study-wide context: Samples came from the United States, Italy and Spain, spanning acute and convalescent COVID-19. PBMCs, B-cell-depleted T cells, or T cells provided the cDNA or gDNA that made up the material.

J gave up 6 bases and V 5 bases, and 7 bases lay outside the gene matches. Per the germline V gene, CDR1 is LNHDA and CDR2 is SQIVND (reference sequence). CDR3 length equals 15 residues. The study recruited exposed participants who had met a COVID-19 case within 2 weeks before entry. How the authors handled the data: By means of reference gene primer amplification, nucleated cell counts were estimated. Assay: immunoSEQ multiplex PCR; the TCRdb copy retains only in-frame clones and omits some. D and trimming come from the DNA, and the V and J calls and clone size come from that table. Of some 300,000 clones listed, 85% to 90% were seen once; the top ten hold roughly 2.9%.

The sample was PBMCs or T cells enriched from blood (not recorded which). This receptor was taken from a woman in her fifties or sixties who had been exposed to COVID-19. The rearrangement joins TRBV19 to TRBJ2-1; 10 nucleotides agree with TRBD2. The CDR3 sequence is CASSPSGGASNEQFF. CDR3 DNA: TGTGCCAGTAGTCCGAGCGGGGGGGCCTCCAATGAGCAGTTCTTC.